Only one count was recorded for the clone carrying this T cell receptor beta chain. The repertoire was sequenced with immunoSEQ multiplex PCR; TCRdb's copy has only in-frame clones and lacks some. Among 55,000 to 85,000 clones listed, 80% to 90% were seen once. The V and J ends lost 6 bases and 3 bases respectively, with 15 bases between them. The CDR3 contains 14 residues. Germline V gene data show CDR1 as MNHEY and CDR2 as SVGAGI. This record belongs to a study of OX40 agonist ivuxolimab in advanced cancers. On the study more broadly: Participants could have had prior anti-PD-1, anti-PD-L1 or anti-CTLA-4 therapy, and approximately 37% had some.

The J gene is TRBJ2-7, the V gene TRBV6-5, with a possible D match to TRBD1 (6 bases). The clonotype was recovered from an adult with an advanced solid tumor such as melanoma, head and neck, liver or kidney cancer. Sequencing used CD4+ or CD8+ T cells sorted from blood, obtained in a trial of the OX40 agonist ivuxolimab. CDR3 in amino acids: CASSERQAYYEQYF. DNA of the CDR3: TGTGCCAGCAGCGAAAGACAGGCCTACTACGAGCAGTACTTC.